This T cell receptor (beta chain) came from a study of neoadjuvant anti-PD-1 for oral cavity cancer. Sequenced by immunoSEQ multiplex PCR; TCRdb stores in-frame clones only, minus some. The table has roughly 7,200 clones, approximately 50% seen once. The CDR3 spans 16 residues. With V trimmed by 4 bases and J by 3 bases, 4 bases remained unmatched. CDR1 SNHLY and CDR2 FYNNEI come from the germline V gene. The sequence was obtained from a person aged 40 to 85 with oral cavity squamous cell carcinoma. The J gene is TRBJ2-7, the V gene TRBV2; 15 bases agree with TRBD2. Sequencing was performed on tumor tissue, taken before nivolumab (anti-PD-1) treatment. The CDR3 DNA reads TGTGCCAGCAGTGGGACTAGCGGGAGGGCCAACTACGAGCAGTACTTC. As protein: CASSGTSGRANYEQYF.